The TCR beta chain described here comes from a study of PD-1 blockade in classical Hodgkin lymphoma. Study-wide background: Intravenous delivery of nivolumab at 3 mg/kg to patients occurred every 2 weeks.

The CDR3 consists of 14 residues. CDR1 and CDR2 (germline): SGHNT, YYREEE (reference sequence). Trimming shortened V by 0 bases and J by 5 bases, and 10 bases separated the two germline ends. Libraries were prepared by immunoSEQ multiplex PCR; TCRdb keeps only in-frame clonotypes and omits some of them. The table records approximately 65,000 clones, more than 90% of them present only once. As to this clone: Its antigen is currently unknown.

General observations from the study: With CD4+ cells, TCR diversity rose significantly by C4D1, but not with CD8+ cells. Diminished baseline TCR diversity has been reported in newly diagnosed patients relative to healthy donors.

Described time point: cycle 4 day 1 (C4D1), after five to seven weeks of nivolumab. Every one of the patients relapsed after autologous stem cell transplantation (brentuximab vedotin exposure was variable). The sequencing here drew on peripheral blood mononuclear cells (PBMCs), taken before the fourth cycle of nivolumab. The clonotype originates from a human donor with classical Hodgkin lymphoma. The genes are TRBV5-4 and TRBJ2-3, with D possibly TRBD1 on 5 matching bases. The DNA of the CDR3 is TGTGCCAGCAGCTTGGTGGGGCCTGGAGATACGCAGTATTTT. This sequence encodes CASSLVGPGDTQYF.